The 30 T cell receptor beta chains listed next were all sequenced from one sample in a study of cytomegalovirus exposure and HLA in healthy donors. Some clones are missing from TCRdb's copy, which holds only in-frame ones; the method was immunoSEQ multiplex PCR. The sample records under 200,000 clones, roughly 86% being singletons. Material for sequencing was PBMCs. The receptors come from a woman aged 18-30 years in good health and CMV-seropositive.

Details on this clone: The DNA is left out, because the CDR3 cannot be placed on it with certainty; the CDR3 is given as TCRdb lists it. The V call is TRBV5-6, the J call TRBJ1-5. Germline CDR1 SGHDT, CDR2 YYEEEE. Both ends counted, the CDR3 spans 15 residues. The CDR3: CASSFGSGDGQPQHF.

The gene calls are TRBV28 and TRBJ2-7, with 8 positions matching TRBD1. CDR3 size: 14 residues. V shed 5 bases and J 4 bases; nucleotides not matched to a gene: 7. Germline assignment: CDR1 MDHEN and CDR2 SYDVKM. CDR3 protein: CASSRQGPPYEQYF. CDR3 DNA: TGTGCCAGCAGTCGACAGGGGCCCCCATACGAGCAGTACTTC.

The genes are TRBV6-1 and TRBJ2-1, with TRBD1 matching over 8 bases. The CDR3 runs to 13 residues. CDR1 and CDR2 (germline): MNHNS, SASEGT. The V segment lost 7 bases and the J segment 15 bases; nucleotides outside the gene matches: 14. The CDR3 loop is CASIDDRGLGRFF. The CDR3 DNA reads TGTGCCAGCATCGACGACAGGGGCTTGGGACGGTTCTTC.

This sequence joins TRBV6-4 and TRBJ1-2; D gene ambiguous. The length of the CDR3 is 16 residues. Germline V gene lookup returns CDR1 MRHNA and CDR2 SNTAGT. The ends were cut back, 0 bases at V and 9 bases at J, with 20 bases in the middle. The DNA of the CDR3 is TGTGCCAGCAGTGACTCGATTGAGGGTCTCTTGCGTCGCTACACCTTC. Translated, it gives CASSDSIEGLLRRYTF.

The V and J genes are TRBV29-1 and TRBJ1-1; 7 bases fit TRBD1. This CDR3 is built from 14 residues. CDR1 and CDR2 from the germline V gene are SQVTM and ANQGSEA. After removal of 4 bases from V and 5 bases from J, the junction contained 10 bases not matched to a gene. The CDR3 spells CSVGSSAGGTEAFF. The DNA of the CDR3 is TGCAGCGTTGGGTCTTCGGCAGGGGGAACTGAAGCTTTCTTT.

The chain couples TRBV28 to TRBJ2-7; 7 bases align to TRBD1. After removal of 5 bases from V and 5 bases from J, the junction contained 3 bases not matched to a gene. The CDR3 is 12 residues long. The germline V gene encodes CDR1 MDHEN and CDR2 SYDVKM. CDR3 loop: CASSIDRDEQYF. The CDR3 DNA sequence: TGTGCCAGCAGTATTGACAGGGACGAGCAGTACTTC.

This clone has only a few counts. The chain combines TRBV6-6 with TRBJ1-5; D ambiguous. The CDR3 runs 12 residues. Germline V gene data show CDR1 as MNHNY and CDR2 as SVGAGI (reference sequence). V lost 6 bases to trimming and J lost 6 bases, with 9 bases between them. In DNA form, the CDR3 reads TGTGCCAGCAGGACACTCTCTCAGCCCCAGCATTTT. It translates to CASRTLSQPQHF.

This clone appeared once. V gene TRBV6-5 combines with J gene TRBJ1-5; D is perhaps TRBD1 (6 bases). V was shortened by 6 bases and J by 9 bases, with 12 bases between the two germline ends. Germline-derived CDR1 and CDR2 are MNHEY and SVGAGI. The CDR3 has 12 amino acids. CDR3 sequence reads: CASREGGGPQHF. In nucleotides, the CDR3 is TGTGCCAGCAGGGAAGGGGGGGGGCCCCAGCATTTT.

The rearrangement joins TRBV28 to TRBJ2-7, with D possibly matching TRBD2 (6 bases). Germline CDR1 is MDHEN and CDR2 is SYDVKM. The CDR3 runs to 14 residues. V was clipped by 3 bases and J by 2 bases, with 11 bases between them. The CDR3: CASSLRDVPYEQYF. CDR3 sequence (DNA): TGTGCCAGCAGTTTGCGGGACGTCCCCTACGAGCAGTACTTC.

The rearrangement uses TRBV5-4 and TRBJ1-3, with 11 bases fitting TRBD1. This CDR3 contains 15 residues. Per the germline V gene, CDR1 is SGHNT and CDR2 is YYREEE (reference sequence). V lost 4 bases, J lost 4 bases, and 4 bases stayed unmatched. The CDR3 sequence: CASSTGQGVGNTIYF. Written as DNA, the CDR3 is TGTGCCAGCAGCACGGGACAGGGGGTCGGAAACACCATATATTTT.

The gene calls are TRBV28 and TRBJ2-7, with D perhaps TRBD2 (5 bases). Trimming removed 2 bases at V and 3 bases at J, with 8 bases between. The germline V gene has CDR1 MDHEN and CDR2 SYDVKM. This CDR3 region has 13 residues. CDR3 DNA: TGTGCCAGCAGTTTAATTGAGGGCTACGAGCAGTACTTC. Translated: CASSLIEGYEQYF.

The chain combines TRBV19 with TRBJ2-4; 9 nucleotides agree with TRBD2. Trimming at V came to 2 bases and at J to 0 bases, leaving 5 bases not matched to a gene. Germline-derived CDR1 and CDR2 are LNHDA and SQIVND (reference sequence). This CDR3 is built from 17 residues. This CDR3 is CASSILQRGVAKNIQYF. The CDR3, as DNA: TGTGCCAGTAGTATACTCCAGCGGGGGGTAGCCAAAAACATTCAGTACTTC. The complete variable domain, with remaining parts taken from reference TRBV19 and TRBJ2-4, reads DGGITQSPKYLFRKEGQNVTLSCEQNLNHDAMYWYRQDPGQGLRLIYYSQIVNDFQKGDIAEGYSVSREKKESFPLTVTSAQKNPTAFYLCASSILQRGVAKNIQYFGAGTRLSVL.

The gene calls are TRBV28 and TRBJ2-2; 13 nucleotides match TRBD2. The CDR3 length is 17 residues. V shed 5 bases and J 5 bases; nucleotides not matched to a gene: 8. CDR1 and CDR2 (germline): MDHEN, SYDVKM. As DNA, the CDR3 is TGTGCCAGCAGTCTCACCGGACTAGCGGGAGAGACCGGGGAGCTGTTTTTT. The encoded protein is CASSLTGLAGETGELFF.

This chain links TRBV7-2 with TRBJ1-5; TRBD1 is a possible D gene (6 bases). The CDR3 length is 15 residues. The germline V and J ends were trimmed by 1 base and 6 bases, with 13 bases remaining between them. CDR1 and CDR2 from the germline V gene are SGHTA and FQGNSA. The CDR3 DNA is TGTGCCAGCAGCTTAGGACAGGTTTTACGTCAGCCCCAGCATTTT. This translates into CASSLGQVLRQPQHF. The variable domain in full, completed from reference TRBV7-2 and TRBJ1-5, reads GAGVSQSPSNKVTEKGKDVELRCDPISGHTALYWYRQSLGQGLEFLIYFQGNSAPDKSGLPSDRFSAERTGGSVSTLTIQRTQQEDSAVYLCASSLGQVLRQPQHFGDGTRLSIL.

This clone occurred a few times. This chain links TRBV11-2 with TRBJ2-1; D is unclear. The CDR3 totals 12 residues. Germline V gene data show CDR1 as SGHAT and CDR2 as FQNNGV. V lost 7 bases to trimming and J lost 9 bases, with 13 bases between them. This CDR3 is CASILNSGEQFF. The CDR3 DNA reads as TGTGCCAGCATCCTTAATAGTGGTGAGCAGTTCTTC.

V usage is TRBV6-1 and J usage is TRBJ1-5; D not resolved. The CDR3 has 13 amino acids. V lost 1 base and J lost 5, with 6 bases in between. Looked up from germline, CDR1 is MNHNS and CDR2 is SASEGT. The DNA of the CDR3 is TGTGCCAGCAGTGAAGTACGAGATCAGCCCCAGCATTTT. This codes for CASSEVRDQPQHF.

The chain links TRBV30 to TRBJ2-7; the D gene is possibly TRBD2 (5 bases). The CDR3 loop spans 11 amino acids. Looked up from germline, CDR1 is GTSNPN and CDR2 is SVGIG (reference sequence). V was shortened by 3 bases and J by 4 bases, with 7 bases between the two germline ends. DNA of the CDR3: TGTGCCTGGAGCCGAGGGTACGAGCAGTACTTC. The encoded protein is CAWSRGYEQYF.

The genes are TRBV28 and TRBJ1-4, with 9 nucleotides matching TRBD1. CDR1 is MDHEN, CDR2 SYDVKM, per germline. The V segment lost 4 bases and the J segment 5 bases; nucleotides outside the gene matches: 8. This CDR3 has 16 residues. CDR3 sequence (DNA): TGTGCCAGCAGTTCCCAGGCGACAGGGGGGAATGAAAAACTGTTTTTT. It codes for CASSSQATGGNEKLFF.

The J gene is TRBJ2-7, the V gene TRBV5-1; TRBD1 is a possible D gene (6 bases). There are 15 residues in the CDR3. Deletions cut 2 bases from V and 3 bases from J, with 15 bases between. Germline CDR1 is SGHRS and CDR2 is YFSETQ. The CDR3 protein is CASSLGTSKHYEQYF. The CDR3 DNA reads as TGCGCCAGCAGCTTAGGGACATCCAAGCACTACGAGCAGTACTTC.

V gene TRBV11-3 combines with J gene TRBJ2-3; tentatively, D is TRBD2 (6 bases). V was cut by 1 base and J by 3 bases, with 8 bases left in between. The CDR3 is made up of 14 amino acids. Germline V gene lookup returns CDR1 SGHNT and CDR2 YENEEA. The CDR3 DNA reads TGTGCCAGCAGCTTAGCGGGAGAGACAGATACGCAGTATTTT. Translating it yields CASSLAGETDTQYF.

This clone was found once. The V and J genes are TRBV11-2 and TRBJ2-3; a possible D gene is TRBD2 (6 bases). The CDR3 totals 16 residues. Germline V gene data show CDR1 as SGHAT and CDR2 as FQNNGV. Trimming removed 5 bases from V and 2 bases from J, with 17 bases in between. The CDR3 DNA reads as TGTGCCAGCAGCGCGGGTGGACTACCTTACACAGATACGCAGTATTTT. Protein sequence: CASSAGGLPYTDTQYF.

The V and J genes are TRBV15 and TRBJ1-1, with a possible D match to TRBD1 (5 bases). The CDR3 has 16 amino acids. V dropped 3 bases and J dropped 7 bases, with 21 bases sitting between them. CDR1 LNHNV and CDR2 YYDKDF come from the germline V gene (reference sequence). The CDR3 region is CATSRGIVGLKNEAFF. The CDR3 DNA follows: TGTGCCACCAGCAGGGGAATTGTGGGACTCAAAAATGAAGCTTTCTTT.

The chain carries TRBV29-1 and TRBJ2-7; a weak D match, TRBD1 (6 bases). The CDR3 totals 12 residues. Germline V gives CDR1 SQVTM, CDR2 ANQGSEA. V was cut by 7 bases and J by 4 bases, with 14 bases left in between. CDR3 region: CSAGQTRYEQYF. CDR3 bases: TGCAGCGCCGGACAGACCCGGTACGAGCAGTACTTC.

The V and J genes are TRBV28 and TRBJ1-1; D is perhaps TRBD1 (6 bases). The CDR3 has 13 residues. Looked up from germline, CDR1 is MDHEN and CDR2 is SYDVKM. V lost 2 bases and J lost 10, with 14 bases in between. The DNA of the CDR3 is TGTGCCAGCAGTTTAATACAGGGAGTTGCAGCTTTCTTT. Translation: CASSLIQGVAAFF.

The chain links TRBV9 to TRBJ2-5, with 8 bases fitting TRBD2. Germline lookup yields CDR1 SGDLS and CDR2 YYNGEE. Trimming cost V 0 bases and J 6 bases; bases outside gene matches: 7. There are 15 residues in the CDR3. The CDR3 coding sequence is TGTGCCAGCAGCGTAGAGGGCGGGAGGACGAAGACCCAGTACTTC. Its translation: CASSVEGGRTKTQYF. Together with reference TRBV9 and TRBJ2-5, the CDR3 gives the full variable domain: DSGVTQTPKHLITATGQRVTLRCSPRSGDLSVYWYQQSLDQGLQFLIQYYNGEERAKGNILERFSAQQFPDLHSELNLSSLELGDSALYFCASSVEGGRTKTQYFGPGTRLLVL.

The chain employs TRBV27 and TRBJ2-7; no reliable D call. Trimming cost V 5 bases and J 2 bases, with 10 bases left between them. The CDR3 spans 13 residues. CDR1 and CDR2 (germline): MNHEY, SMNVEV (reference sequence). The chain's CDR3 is CASSLTETYEQYF. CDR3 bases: TGTGCCAGCAGTCTCACAGAAACCTACGAGCAGTACTTC.

As DNA, the CDR3 is TGTGCCAGCAGCATAAACGAGGGGGTTCCTGAGCAGTTCTTC. It translates to CASSINEGVPEQFF. This chain links TRBV9 with TRBJ2-1; D possibly corresponds to TRBD1 (6 bases). The CDR3 length is 14 residues. The V and J ends lost 4 bases and 9 bases respectively, with 17 bases between them. The V gene's germline CDR1 is SGDLS and CDR2 YYNGEE.

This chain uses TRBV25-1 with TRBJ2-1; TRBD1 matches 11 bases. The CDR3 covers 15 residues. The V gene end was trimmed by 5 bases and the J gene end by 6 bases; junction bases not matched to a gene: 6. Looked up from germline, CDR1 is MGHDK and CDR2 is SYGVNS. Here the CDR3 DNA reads TGTGCCAGCAGTCCGGACAGGGGGCTTTCCAATGAGCAGTTCTTC. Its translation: CASSPDRGLSNEQFF.

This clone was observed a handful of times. The chain's CDR3 is CASTLAYEQYF. The CDR3 DNA is TGTGCCAGCACACTGGCCTACGAGCAGTACTTC. The gene calls are TRBV2 and TRBJ2-7; D gene uncertain. The CDR3 is 11 residues long. Germline values: CDR1 SNHLY, CDR2 FYNNEI. Trimming pared 7 bases from V and 2 bases from J, leaving 6 bases between.

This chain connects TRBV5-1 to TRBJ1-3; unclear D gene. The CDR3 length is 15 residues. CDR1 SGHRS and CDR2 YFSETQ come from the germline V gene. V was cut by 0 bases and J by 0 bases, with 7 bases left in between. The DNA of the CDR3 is TGCGCCAGCAGCTTGGGAGACACCTCTGGAAACACCATATATTTT. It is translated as CASSLGDTSGNTIYF. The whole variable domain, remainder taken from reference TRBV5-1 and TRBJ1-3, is KAGVTQTPRYLIKTRGQQVTLSCSPISGHRSVSWYQQTPGQGLQFLFEYFSETQRNKGNFPGRFSGRQFSNSRSEMNVSTLELGDSALYLCASSLGDTSGNTIYFGEGSWLTVV.